This T cell receptor beta chain was identified in a study of T cell repertoires in ileal Crohn's disease. Study-wide results and caveats: Clonal expansions were more frequent in active smokers than non-smokers at surgery.

V lost 2 bases and J lost 3, with 13 bases in between. The germline V gene encodes CDR1 MGHRA and CDR2 YSYEKL. CDR3 size: 15 residues. A word on this clone: Its antigen is as yet unknown.

TCRdb's table, derived via immunoSEQ multiplex PCR, lists solely in-frame clones and lacks some. The table lists some 17,000 clones, approximately 80% of them singletons, with 4% to 4.5% in the top ten. Time point: inflamed ileum from the surgical specimen. The sequenced sample was ileal tissue. The TCR was taken from an adult with Crohn's disease. The chain links TRBV4-1 to TRBJ1-1; D unclear. CDR3 in DNA: TGCGCCAGCAGCCAATACGTGGGTTCGGACACTGAAGCTTTCTTT. This sequence encodes CASSQYVGSDTEAFF.